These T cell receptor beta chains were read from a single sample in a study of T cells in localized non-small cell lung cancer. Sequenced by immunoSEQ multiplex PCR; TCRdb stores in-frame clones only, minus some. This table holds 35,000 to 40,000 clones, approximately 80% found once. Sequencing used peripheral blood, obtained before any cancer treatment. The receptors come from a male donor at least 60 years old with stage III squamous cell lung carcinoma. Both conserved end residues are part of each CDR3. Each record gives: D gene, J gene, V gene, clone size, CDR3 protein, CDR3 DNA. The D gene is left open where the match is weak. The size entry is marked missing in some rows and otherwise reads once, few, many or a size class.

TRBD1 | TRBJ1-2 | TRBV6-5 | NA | CASSLGQGDYGYTF | TGTGCCAGCAGTTTAGGACAGGGCGACTATGGCTACACCTTC
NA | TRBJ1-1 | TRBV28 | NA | CASAGGAMNTEAFF | TGTGCCAGCGCCGGGGGGGCCATGAACACTGAAGCTTTCTTT
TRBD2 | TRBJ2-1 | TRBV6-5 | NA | CASSPGTSGNNEQFF | TGTGCCAGCAGCCCCGGGACTAGCGGCAACAATGAGCAGTTCTTC
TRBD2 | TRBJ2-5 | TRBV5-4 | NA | CASSFKASSGGLGETQYF | TGTGCCAGCAGCTTTAAGGCATCTAGCGGGGGGCTTGGAGAGACCCAGTACTTC
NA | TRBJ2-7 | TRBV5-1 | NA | CASSFGQAAYEQYF | TGCGCCAGCAGCTTCGGCCAGGCTGCCTACGAGCAGTACTTC
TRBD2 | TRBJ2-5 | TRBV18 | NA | CASSPLAALGETQYF | TGTGCCAGCTCACCTCTAGCGGCCCTAGGGGAGACCCAGTACTTC
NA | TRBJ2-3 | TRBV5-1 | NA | CASSLVGTLRTDTQYF | TGCGCCAGCAGCTTGGTAGGGACCTTACGCACAGATACGCAGTATTTT
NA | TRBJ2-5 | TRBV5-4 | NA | CASSSSDVVRETQYF | TGTGCCAGCAGTTCCTCAGATGTAGTGAGGGAGACCCAGTACTTC
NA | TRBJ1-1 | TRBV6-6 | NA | CASSYGPNEAFF | TGTGCCAGCAGTTACGGGCCCAATGAAGCTTTCTTT
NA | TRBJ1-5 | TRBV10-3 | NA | CAIRQGLDQPQHF | TGTGCCATCAGACAGGGTCTAGATCAGCCCCAGCATTTT
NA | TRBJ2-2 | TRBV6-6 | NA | CASSSKPANTGELFF | TGTGCCAGCAGTTCAAAGCCCGCGAACACCGGGGAGCTGTTTTTT
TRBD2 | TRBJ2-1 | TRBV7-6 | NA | CASSPETSGSLPFSYNEQFF | TGTGCCAGCAGCCCGGAGACTAGCGGGAGTCTTCCCTTCTCCTACAATGAGCAGTTCTTC
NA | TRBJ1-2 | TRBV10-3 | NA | CAIKGDDRWYGYTF | TGTGCCATCAAGGGGGATGACAGGTGGTATGGCTACACCTTC
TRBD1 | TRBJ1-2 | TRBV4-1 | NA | CASSPVTQGPNYGYTF | TGCGCCAGCAGCCCGGTAACACAGGGGCCTAACTATGGCTACACCTTC
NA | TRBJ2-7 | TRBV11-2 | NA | CASSSGAIPTYEQYF | TGTGCCAGCAGCTCCGGGGCTATCCCCACCTACGAGCAGTACTTC
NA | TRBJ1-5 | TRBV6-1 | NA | CASSEIGNSNQPQHF | TGTGCCAGCAGTGAAATAGGGAATAGCAATCAGCCCCAGCATTTT
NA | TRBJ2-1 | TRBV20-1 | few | CSAGLGHEQFF | TGCAGTGCTGGGTTAGGACATGAGCAGTTCTTC
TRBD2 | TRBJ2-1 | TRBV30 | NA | CAWSVWSSGSNEQFF | TGTGCCTGGAGTGTTTGGTCTAGCGGGAGTAATGAGCAGTTCTTC
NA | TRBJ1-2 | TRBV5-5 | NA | CASSLTGEDYGYTF | TGTGCCAGCAGCTTGACGGGGGAGGACTATGGCTACACCTTC
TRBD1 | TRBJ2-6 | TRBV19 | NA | CASSPQGAHGANVLTF | TGTGCCAGTAGCCCACAGGGGGCGCACGGGGCCAACGTCCTGACTTTC
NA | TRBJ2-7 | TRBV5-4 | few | CASSGGLQGPYEQYF | TGTGCCAGCAGCGGGGGGCTTCAGGGGCCTTACGAGCAGTACTTC
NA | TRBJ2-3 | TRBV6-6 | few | CASTRVGSSTDTQYF | TGTGCCAGCACCCGGGTGGGTTCTAGCACAGATACGCAGTATTTT
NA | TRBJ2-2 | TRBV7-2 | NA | CASSLAQSGELFF | TGTGCCAGCAGCTTAGCGCAAAGCGGGGAGCTGTTTTTT
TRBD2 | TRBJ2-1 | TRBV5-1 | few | CASSLAGREDNEQFF | TGCGCCAGCAGCTTGGCCGGGAGGGAGGACAATGAGCAGTTCTTC
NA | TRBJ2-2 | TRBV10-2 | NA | CASSATVNTGELFF | TGCGCCAGCAGTGCGACAGTGAACACCGGGGAGCTGTTTTTT
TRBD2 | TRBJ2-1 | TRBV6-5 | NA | CASSTTSGSEQFF | TGTGCCAGCAGTACGACTAGCGGTAGTGAGCAGTTCTTC
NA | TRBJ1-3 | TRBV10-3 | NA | CAISDPRTGNTIYF | TGTGCCATCAGTGATCCACGGACTGGAAACACCATATATTTT
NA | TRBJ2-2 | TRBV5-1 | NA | CASSLDQVNTGELFF | TGCGCCAGCAGCTTGGACCAGGTGAACACCGGGGAGCTGTTTTTT
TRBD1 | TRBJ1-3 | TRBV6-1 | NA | CATLQGAGNTIYF | TGTGCCACGCTACAGGGGGCTGGAAACACCATATATTTT
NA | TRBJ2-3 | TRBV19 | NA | CASSIPADTQYF | TGTGCCAGTAGTATACCGGCAGATACGCAGTATTTT
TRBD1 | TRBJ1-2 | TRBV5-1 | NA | CASSWTGEGYTF | TGCGCCAGCAGCTGGACAGGGGAGGGCTACACCTTC
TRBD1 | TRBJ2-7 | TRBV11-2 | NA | CASSLGSDRRKYEQYF | TGTGCCAGCAGCTTGGGTTCGGACAGGCGGAAGTACGAGCAGTACTTC
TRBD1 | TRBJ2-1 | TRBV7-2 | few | CASSNRGEQFF | TGTGCCAGCAGCAACAGGGGTGAGCAGTTCTTC
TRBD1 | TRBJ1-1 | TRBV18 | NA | CASRHRGPLDTEAFF | TGTGCCAGCCGACACAGGGGGCCATTGGACACTGAAGCTTTCTTT
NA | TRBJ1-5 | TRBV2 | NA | CASSEARGTAQHF | TGTGCCAGCAGTGAAGCGCGGGGGACTGCCCAGCATTTT
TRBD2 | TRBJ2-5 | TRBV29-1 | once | CSFSGGQETQYF | TGCAGCTTTAGCGGGGGCCAAGAGACCCAGTACTTC
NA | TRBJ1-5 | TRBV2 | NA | CASSGGDYNQPQHF | TGTGCCAGCAGTGGCGGGGATTACAATCAGCCCCAGCATTTT
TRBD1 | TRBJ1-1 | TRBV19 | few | CASSIGDRGDTEAFF | TGTGCCAGTAGTATCGGGGACAGGGGTGACACTGAAGCTTTCTTT
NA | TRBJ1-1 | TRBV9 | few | CASSASAWNTEAFF | TGTGCCAGCAGCGCCTCCGCGTGGAACACTGAAGCTTTCTTT
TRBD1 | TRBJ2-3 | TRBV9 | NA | CASSAQGLTDTQYF | TGTGCCAGCAGCGCACAGGGGCTCACAGATACGCAGTATTTT
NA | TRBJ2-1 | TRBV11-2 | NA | CASSLESGPNNEQFF | TGTGCCAGCAGCTTAGAGTCGGGCCCCAACAATGAGCAGTTCTTC
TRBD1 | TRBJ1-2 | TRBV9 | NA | CASSHRTGAGDSGYTF | TGTGCCAGCAGCCATCGGACAGGGGCAGGAGATTCGGGCTACACCTTC
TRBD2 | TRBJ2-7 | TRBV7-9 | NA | CASSPLAGASYEQYF | TGTGCCAGCAGCCCACTAGCGGGGGCCAGCTACGAGCAGTACTTC
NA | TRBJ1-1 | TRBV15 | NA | CATSRSRAGVSFF | TGTGCCACCAGCAGGAGCCGGGCAGGGGTGTCTTTCTTT
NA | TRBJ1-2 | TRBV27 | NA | CASSLSPGYGYTF | TGTGCCAGCAGTTTATCGCCCGGGTATGGCTACACCTTC
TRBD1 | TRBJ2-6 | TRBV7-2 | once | CASSIDRATGANVLTF | TGTGCCAGCAGCATCGACAGGGCCACTGGGGCCAACGTCCTGACTTTC
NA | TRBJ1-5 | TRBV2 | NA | CASSPGEDQPQHF | TGTGCCAGCAGCCCAGGGGAGGATCAGCCCCAGCATTTT